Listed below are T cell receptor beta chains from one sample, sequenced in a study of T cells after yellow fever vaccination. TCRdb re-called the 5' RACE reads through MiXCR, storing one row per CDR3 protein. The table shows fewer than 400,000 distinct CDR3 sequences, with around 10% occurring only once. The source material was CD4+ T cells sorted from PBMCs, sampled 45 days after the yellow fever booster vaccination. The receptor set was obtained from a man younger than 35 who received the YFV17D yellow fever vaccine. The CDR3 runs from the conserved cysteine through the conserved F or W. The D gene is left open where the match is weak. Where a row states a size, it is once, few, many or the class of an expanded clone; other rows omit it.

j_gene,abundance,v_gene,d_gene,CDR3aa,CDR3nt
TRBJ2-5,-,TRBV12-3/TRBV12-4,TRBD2,CASTVGGGVETQYF,TGTGCCAGCACCGTAGGCGGGGGGGTGGAGACCCAGTACTTC
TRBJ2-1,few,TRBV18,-,CASSPREGRNEQFF,TGTGCCAGCTCACCACGAGAGGGTCGGAATGAGCAGTTCTTC
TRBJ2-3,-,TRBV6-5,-,CASQGRRGGSDTQYF,TGTGCCAGCCAGGGGAGGCGGGGAGGCTCAGATACGCAGTATTTT
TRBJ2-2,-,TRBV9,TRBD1,CASSVEAGQGAGELFF,TGTGCCAGCAGCGTAGAGGCCGGACAGGGGGCCGGGGAGCTGTTTTTT
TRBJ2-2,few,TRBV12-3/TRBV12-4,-,CASSLGDVVNTGELFF,TGTGCCAGCAGTTTAGGGGACGTCGTAAACACCGGGGAGCTGTTTTTT
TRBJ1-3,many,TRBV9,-,CASSVEAAGNTIYF,TGTGCCAGCAGCGTAGAGGCCGCCGGAAACACCATATATTTT
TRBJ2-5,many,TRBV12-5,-,CASGLVPYGTQYF,TGTGCTAGTGGTTTGGTACCGTACGGGACCCAGTACTTC
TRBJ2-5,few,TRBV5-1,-,CASSFGEVETQYF,TGCGCCAGCAGCTTCGGGGAAGTGGAGACCCAGTACTTC
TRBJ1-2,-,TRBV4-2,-,CASSQSSINYGYTF,TGTGCCAGCAGCCAGAGTTCTATTAACTATGGCTACACCTTC
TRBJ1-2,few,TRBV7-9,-,CASSYRGEEYGYTF,TGTGCCAGCAGCTATAGGGGGGAAGAATATGGCTACACCTTC
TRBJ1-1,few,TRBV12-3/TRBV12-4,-,CASSHTGSATEAFF,TGTGCCAGCAGTCATACAGGGTCGGCCACTGAAGCTTTCTTT
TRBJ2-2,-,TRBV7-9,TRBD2,CASSRGDFTGELFF,TGTGCCAGCAGCCGGGGGGATTTCACCGGGGAGCTGTTTTTT
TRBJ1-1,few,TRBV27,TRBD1,CASSLRQGWGGTEAFF,TGTGCCAGCAGTTTACGACAGGGTTGGGGTGGAACTGAAGCTTTCTTT
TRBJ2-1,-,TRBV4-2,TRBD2,CASSQEPQRTSGGYNEQFF,TGTGCCAGCAGCCAAGAGCCCCAGAGGACTAGCGGGGGATACAATGAGCAGTTCTTC
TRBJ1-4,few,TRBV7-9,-,CASSLKGKLFF,TGTGCCAGCAGCTTAAAGGGTAAACTGTTTTTT
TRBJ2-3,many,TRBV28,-,CASSLMNTQYF,TGTGCCAGCAGTTTAATGAATACGCAGTATTTT
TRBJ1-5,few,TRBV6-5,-,CASSYPGGPQHF,TGTGCCAGCAGTTACCCCGGAGGGCCCCAGCATTTT
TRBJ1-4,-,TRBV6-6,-,CASSSQGNLGEKLFF,TGTGCCAGCAGTTCCCAAGGGAACCTGGGGGAAAAACTGTTTTTT
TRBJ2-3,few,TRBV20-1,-,CSARDDVTDTQYF,TGCAGTGCTAGGGATGACGTCACAGATACGCAGTATTTT
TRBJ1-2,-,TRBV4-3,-,CASSLAGTPTIYGYTF,TGCGCCAGCAGCCTGGCCGGGACACCGACTATCTATGGCTACACCTTC
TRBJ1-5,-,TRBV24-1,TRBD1,CATSDRTGPNQPQHF,TGTGCCACCAGTGATCGGACAGGGCCCAATCAGCCCCAGCATTTT
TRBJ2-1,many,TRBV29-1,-,CSVEADLTPNEQFF,TGCAGCGTTGAAGCAGATTTGACCCCCAATGAGCAGTTCTTC
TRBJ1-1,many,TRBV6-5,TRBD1,CASSLQGALAEAFF,TGTGCCAGCAGTTTACAGGGGGCGCTTGCTGAAGCTTTCTTT